This TCR beta chain stems from a study of cytomegalovirus exposure and HLA in healthy donors (dated by TCRdb to the late 2010s). With regard to the full study: An earlier analysis of 587 of the donors reported roughly 300 Gb of sequence data and 95 million to 120 million unique TCR beta sequences obtained from roughly 180 million T cells. HLA typing covered class I and class II loci at four-digit resolution. To predict cytomegalovirus infection status, the study brought together high-throughput TCR immunosequencing, statistical association of individual TCRs with disease status, and machine learning. The number of typed donors differed by locus: about 620-640 for A, B, C, DRB1 and DQB1; about 520 for DQA1; approximately 610 for DPA1; and 400 to 480 for DPB1. Among over 350 genotyped donors of the cohort, an average of approximately 250,000 unique TCR beta nucleotide sequences were sequenced per donor, around 18% of them non-productive. The study used immunosequencing to profile the T cell repertoires of under 700 subjects and linked those repertoires to cytomegalovirus serostatus. To study patterns of TCR occurrence, a later analysis re-analyzed previously published TCR beta repertoires from more than 550 donors and added high-resolution HLA genotyping. To decide whether each TCR beta V gene segment behaved as functional or pseudogenic, an earlier analysis of approximately 620 of the donors relied on high-throughput TCR beta sequencing. A later genetic analysis took genome-wide SNP genotypes for about three fifths of the 666 donors and used that subset as a discovery cohort. Alongside the repertoire data, information on donor age, sex, ethnicity and CMV serostatus was compiled. All discovery cohort repertoires had been generated using a single sequencing platform. In addition to the first cohort of roughly 700 subjects, a separate validation cohort of approximately 110 different subjects was used. Of the roughly 400 genotyped donors, roughly 85% fell in the genetic ancestry cluster associated with self-reported Caucasian donors. The study aimed to test whether signatures of past pathogen exposure could be identified by cataloging public T cell receptors. An early release covering roughly 600 HLA-typed donors comprised approximately 290 gigabases of sequencing data and tens of millions of unique TCR sequences. The later analysis used no new phenotypic data to find candidate immune exposures, relying instead on TCR beta sequences and their occurrence across donors. Four to six DR-DQ haplotypes were handled as single units for association and clustering because linkage in the cohort was strong. General conclusions and limits of the study: The earlier analysis of approximately 560 of the donors excluded roughly 16 rarely observed V segments, including chromosome 9 orphons, because counts were too low. The 87-base-pair reads could not distinguish some IMGT-functional V segments, including TRBV6-2 and TRBV6-3, so those segments were excluded. Linkage disequilibrium might explain the correlated functional status among segregating V segments, but an unknown experimental factor could not be excluded. The presence/absence analyses assumed that sequencing depth was roughly uniform across donors, and that assumption may not be true. In this cohort, only TCR beta chains were sequenced, and detectable features were limited by the absence of alpha or paired-chain data. In a later analysis, HLA-associated TCR beta chains showed more clonal expansion and lower generation probabilities than non-associated chains that were equally common. In a later analysis, TCR association rates were found to vary across HLA loci, with the most associated TCRs seen for DRB1 alleles and the fewest for HLA-C alleles. The authors suggested that the approach could potentially be extended to other disease states and immunological phenotypes. For the cohort, immune exposure information was limited to CMV serostatus. Because HLA typing was unavailable for some donors at each locus, only the typed subset was used in association tests. A cluster of highly shared sequence variants was judged likely to be a technical artifact of the sequencing pipeline. The classifier was reported to diagnose cytomegalovirus status with high specificity and sensitivity in both the original and validation cohorts. An association between a missense DCLRE1C variant and V-gene and J-gene trimming of TCR beta chains was found in a later genetic analysis and replicated in an independent cohort. Three of the identified cytomegalovirus-associated TCR beta chains were confirmed in vitro to be specific for cytomegalovirus antigens. In a later analysis, most CMV-associated TCR beta chains were found to appear HLA-restricted, with HLA associations seemingly driven largely by CMV exposure. An earlier analysis of some 590 of the donors showed that most TCR beta V segments appeared in productive rearrangements either about 87% or about 30% of the time, which broadly matched IMGT annotations. Assigning TCR associations to individual alleles was difficult when HLA alleles, especially DR and DQ, strongly co-occurred. The study gave a list of over 150 TCR beta chains associated with cytomegalovirus. According to a later genetic analysis, donors in an Asian-associated ancestry cluster had fewer N-insertions in productive TCRs than the approximately 650-donor mean. Specific HLA alleles were associated with over 15,000 TCR beta sequences at a false discovery rate of 0.05 in a later analysis. Most TCR sequences were seen in very few donors, while some public TCRs were found in many individuals. A further reported finding was that TCR beta sequences accurately predicted the HLA-A and HLA-B alleles for most subjects in the first cohort. In a later analysis, several top co-occurrence clusters were reported to appear linked to parvovirus B19, influenza, CMV and Epstein-Barr virus.

The V end loses 4 bases and the J end loses 2 bases, and a stretch of 6 bases separates them. The CDR3 starts with the cysteine, ends with the phenylalanine, and has 11 residues. Only the CDR3 portion is preserved as DNA: 33 bases, with reading frame beginning at the first base. According to the germline V gene (reference sequence), CDR1 reads GTSNPN and CDR2 reads SVGIG. On this clone itself: Its binding antigen is unknown. Base qualities are not recorded, but no much larger clone differs from it by a single base.

The cohort consisted of 600 or so healthy bone marrow donors. All cohort members were sampled while nominally healthy, although unrecorded immune exposures were likely present. The donor was CMV seronegative and was included in the group of several hundred seronegative cohort members. Every donor gave a peripheral blood sample, and the peripheral blood mononuclear cells from that sample were used for TCR beta sequencing. The Qiagen DNeasy Blood Extraction Kit was used to extract genomic DNA from the blood cell samples. Library preparation was by the immunoSEQ multiplex PCR assay. A mixture of 60 forward primers for TCR Vbeta segments and 13 reverse primers for TCR Jbeta segments was used in the multiplex PCR. A multiplex PCR assay on genomic DNA amplified the CDR3 region of rearranged TCR beta genes. On the Illumina HiSeq System, the amplified TCR beta libraries were sequenced as 87-base-pair reads. The study's processing was this. In a later analysis, 80 million or so unique TCR beta chains were counted across the 650 to 750 repertoires, and approximately 11 million of these chains were shared by at least two donors. A nearest-neighbor algorithm error-corrected the raw reads and collapsed the reads into unique sequences, merging closely related sequences to remove PCR and sequencing errors. To assign V, D and J gene segments, CDR3 sequences were aligned to IMGT reference sequences. For a sequence to be retained, a match of at least six nucleotides was required to both a V gene segment and a J gene segment. Rearrangements were classified as productive when the CDR3 lacked stop codons and remained in frame with V and J, and all other rearrangements were classified as non-productive. CDR3 was defined according to IMGT convention as the region running from the second conserved V-encoded cysteine to the conserved J-encoded phenylalanine. The earlier analysis of about 610 of the donors excluded any sequence lacking an unambiguous match to a single V gene segment. An earlier analysis of approximately 590 of the donors classified V segments as functional when productive rearrangements were above 56.7% and as segregating when the standard deviation between donors was above 5%. A statistical classification framework was built for diagnosing cytomegalovirus status from the catalog of TCR beta chain sequences. In a later analysis, TCR nucleotide sequences were compared against IMGT/GENE-DB human TR gene sequences so that V and J genes could be assigned. A later analysis assigned CDR3 sequences and most-parsimonious VDJ recombination scenarios with the TCRdist pipeline. In a later analysis, each TCR beta chain was defined by its CDR3 amino acid sequence together with its V-gene family, and reads lacking a unique V-gene family were excluded. A later analysis removed 550 to 650 highly shared, low-generation-probability nucleotide sequences to deal with suspected cross-contamination and a sequencing artifact. In a later analysis, a clonal expansion index for each public chain was calculated from normalized within-repertoire ranks of inferred template counts. Generation probabilities in a later analysis came from a VDJ recombination model fitted to out-of-frame rearrangements, and those results were checked against IGoR. In a later analysis, hypergeometric tests were used to score TCR-TCR, TCR-HLA and TCR-CMV co-occurrence, with a repertoire-size bias correction applied to TCR pairs. In a later analysis, false discovery rates were estimated by permuting HLA or CMV assignments 20 times. In a later analysis, co-occurring TCRs were grouped using DBSCAN, and TCRdist sequence similarity was added for clustering within HLA-allele-positive subsets. Repertoires with fewer than 30,000 or more than 120,000 public chains were left out of co-occurrence clustering, as were about five repertoires with anomalous nucleotide sharing. TCRdb holds this immuneACCESS table with in-frame rearrangements only. Some clones are missing; in checked studies, unresolved V genes explain under half, and the rest has no known cause. V and J calls and clone size follow that table, whereas D and trimming were derived from the DNA. The sample has 150,000 or so clones on record, around 74% of them singletons. The top ten constitute roughly 2% of the sample.

The rearrangement combines TRBV30 with TRBJ2-7, with an unclear D gene assignment. Input material: PBMCs. The origin of this receptor is a female donor in good health and CMV-seronegative. In nucleotides, the sequence is TGTGCCTGGACACGCGCCTACGAGCAGTACTTC. The resulting protein is CAWTRAYEQYF.